A selection of T cell receptor beta chains follows, all from one sample in a study of cytomegalovirus exposure and HLA in healthy donors. Sequenced by immunoSEQ multiplex PCR; TCRdb stores in-frame clones only, minus some. The sample records fewer than 250,000 clones, about 74% being singletons. Source material: PBMCs. The source is a woman in her twenties or thirties in good health and CMV-seronegative. Both conserved end residues are part of each CDR3. A D gene is named only where the DNA matches it firmly. Some rows have no size entry. The others give once, few or many, or a class for an expanded clone.

.	.	TRBJ1-1	TRBV4-1	TGTGCCAGCAGCCAAGAAGATCTAAACACTGAAGCTTTCTTT	CASSQEDLNTEAFF
.	.	TRBJ1-2	TRBV6-5	TGTGCCAGCAGTTCGGGGGACTCTAACTATGGCTACACCTTC	CASSSGDSNYGYTF
.	TRBD1	TRBJ2-6	TRBV27	TGTGCCAGCAGTTCCCGGGACAGGGCCCTCTCTGGGGCCAACGTCCTGACTTTC	CASSSRDRALSGANVLTF
.	.	TRBJ1-1	TRBV6-5	TGTGCCAGCAGGTCGACAGTGAACACTGAAGCTTTCTTT	CASRSTVNTEAFF
.	TRBD1	TRBJ1-1	TRBV4-2	TGTGCCAGCCGCCGGGACAGGGGGAACACTGAAGCTTTCTTT	CASRRDRGNTEAFF
.	.	TRBJ1-6	TRBV6-1	TGTGCCAGCAGTGAAATAAGGTCTAGTGATTCACCCCTCCACTTT	CASSEIRSSDSPLHF
.	.	TRBJ1-2	TRBV30	TGTGCCTGGACAGGGAAAAACTATGGCTACACCTTC	CAWTGKNYGYTF
.	TRBD2	TRBJ2-1	TRBV29-1	TGCAGCGACACCGCGGGGGGGCGGACTAGCGGGGGGGCTTCTCGCGAGCAGTTCTTC	CSDTAGGRTSGGASREQFF
.	.	TRBJ2-3	TRBV13	TGTGCCAGCAGCTCCCTACAGGGTACAGATACGCAGTATTTT	CASSSLQGTDTQYF
.	TRBD1	TRBJ1-2	TRBV19	TGTGCCAGTAGTACGACAGGGGGCGCGGTCTATGGCTACACCTTC	CASSTTGGAVYGYTF
.	TRBD2	TRBJ2-1	TRBV19	TGTGCCAGTACCCGACTAGCGGGAGCGGGTGAGCAGTTCTTC	CASTRLAGAGEQFF
.	.	TRBJ2-2	TRBV2	TGTGTCAGCAGTGAAGCAGGATTAGCTCCGGGCACCGGGGAGCTGTTTTTT	CVSSEAGLAPGTGELFF
few	TRBD1	TRBJ2-7	TRBV4-3	TGCGCCAGCAGCCAAGAGCCCGAGAGACAGGGGGAGCAGTACTTC	CASSQEPERQGEQYF
.	TRBD2	TRBJ2-1	TRBV7-9	TGTTCCAGCAGTTCCGGGACTAGCGGGAACAATGAGCAGTTCTTC	CSSSSGTSGNNEQFF
.	.	TRBJ2-1	TRBV6-1	TGTGCCAGCAGCCAAGGCAGCGGAGGGGCAAATGAGCAGTTCTTC	CASSQGSGGANEQFF
.	TRBD2	TRBJ2-5	TRBV7-9	TGTGCCAGCAGTCGTATACTAGCGGGGCAAGAGACCCAGTACTTC	CASSRILAGQETQYF
.	.	TRBJ1-1	TRBV29-1	TGCAGCGTTGAATCCGTCCAGGGTAGCACTGAAGCTTTCTTT	CSVESVQGSTEAFF
.	.	TRBJ1-5	TRBV2	TGTGCCAGCACTAGAGTAATTAGCAATCAGCCCCAGCATTTT	CASTRVISNQPQHF
few	.	TRBJ1-2	TRBV6-6	TGTGCCAGCAGTTCGAGAGCTTGGGGCTACACCTTC	CASSSRAWGYTF
.	.	TRBJ2-7	TRBV6-5	TGTGCCAGCAGAGAAGACAACTCCTACGAGCAGTACTTC	CASREDNSYEQYF
few	TRBD1	TRBJ1-2	TRBV4-1	TGCGCCAGCAGCCCGGCCGGGACAGGGGGCTATGGCTACACCTTC	CASSPAGTGGYGYTF
.	.	TRBJ1-1	TRBV2	TGTGCCAGCAGTGAGGATCAGGGGAAAGACACTGAAGCTTTCTTT	CASSEDQGKDTEAFF
.	TRBD2	TRBJ2-3	TRBV4-2	TGTGCCAGCAGCCAAGAAATTCCAGCGGGAGTTGCCACAGATACGCAGTATTTT	CASSQEIPAGVATDTQYF
once	TRBD1	TRBJ1-3	TRBV6-5	TGTGCCAGCAGTGTTACAGGGGAATCTGGAAACACCATATATTTT	CASSVTGESGNTIYF
.	.	TRBJ1-1	TRBV27	TGTGCCAGCAGTTTATCTGTGCGGACTGAAGCTTTCTTT	CASSLSVRTEAFF
.	TRBD1	TRBJ1-3	TRBV6-1	TGTGCCAGCAGTGGACAGGGATCTGGAAACACCATATATTTT	CASSGQGSGNTIYF
.	TRBD2	TRBJ2-7	TRBV4-1	TGCGCCAGCAGCCAAGTTACTAGCGACTACGAGCAGTACTTC	CASSQVTSDYEQYF
.	.	TRBJ1-4	TRBV4-1	TGCGCCAGCAGCCAAGAGAGGACAGAGGGGGTTGAAAAACTGTTTTTT	CASSQERTEGVEKLFF
few	TRBD1	TRBJ1-2	TRBV5-5	TGTGCCAGCAGCTCCCGGGACAGGGTGATGTATGGCTACACCTTC	CASSSRDRVMYGYTF
.	.	TRBJ2-2	TRBV19	TGTGCCAGTAGTATCCCCGGGATCTACACCGGGGAGCTGTTTTTT	CASSIPGIYTGELFF
.	.	TRBJ1-1	TRBV4-1	.	CASSQVGAGTFF
.	.	TRBJ1-5	TRBV6-1	TGTGCCAGCAGTGAGGGGAGGGTTCGGCGCAATCAGCCCCAGCATTTT	CASSEGRVRRNQPQHF
few	TRBD2	TRBJ2-5	TRBV5-1	TGCGCCAGCAGCTTGGGGGGGGGAGAGACCCAGTACTTC	CASSLGGGETQYF
.	TRBD2	TRBJ2-2	TRBV7-6	TGTGCCAGCAGCCCGGGGACTAGCGGGGGAAACACCGGGGAGCTGTTTTTT	CASSPGTSGGNTGELFF
.	.	TRBJ1-5	TRBV19	TGTGCCAGTAGTATAGTGCAGGGCGGCAATCAGCCCCAGCATTTT	CASSIVQGGNQPQHF
.	TRBD2	TRBJ2-1	TRBV5-1	TGCGCCAGCAGCTCAGGGACTAGCGGGAGGGAGAGTGAGCAGTTCTTC	CASSSGTSGRESEQFF
.	TRBD1	TRBJ2-7	TRBV7-2	TGTGCCAGCAGCTGGTACAGGGGTCCCTACGAGCAGTACTTC	CASSWYRGPYEQYF
.	TRBD2	TRBJ2-1	TRBV18	TGTGCCAGCTCCCAGGACGCTAGCGGGAGTTCGAATGAGCAGTTCTTC	CASSQDASGSSNEQFF
once	TRBD1	TRBJ1-1	TRBV19	TGTGCCAGTCGGAGAGACAGGAACAGGGGTGAAGCTTTCTTT	CASRRDRNRGEAFF
.	TRBD2	TRBJ2-1	TRBV4-1	TGCGCCAGCAGCCCCGCGGGAGCGGGAGGTCCCTACAATGAGCAGTTCTTC	CASSPAGAGGPYNEQFF
few	TRBD2	TRBJ2-7	TRBV10-3	TGTGCCATCAGTGCGACTAGCGGGGGGCTTGAGCAGTACTTC	CAISATSGGLEQYF
.	.	TRBJ2-7	TRBV6-1	TGTGCCAGCAGTGAAGCGCTCCTACGGTTCCTAGGAGTCGAGCAGTACTTC	CASSEALLRFLGVEQYF
few	TRBD1	TRBJ1-1	TRBV7-7	TGTGCTAGCAGCTTCGGACAGGGCTCTGAAGCTTTCTTT	CASSFGQGSEAFF
.	TRBD1	TRBJ2-1	TRBV18	TGTGCCAGCTCACGGGACAGGGAAAATGAGCAGTTCTTC	CASSRDRENEQFF
.	TRBD1	TRBJ2-3	TRBV5-1	TGCGCCAGCAGGGACAGGGCCACAGATACGCAGTATTTT	CASRDRATDTQYF
few	.	TRBJ2-1	TRBV7-2	TGTGCCAGCAGCTCGGCCGGGGGTACGCATGAGCAGTTCTTC	CASSSAGGTHEQFF
.	TRBD1	TRBJ1-1	TRBV11-2	TGTGCCAGCAGCCCCCACCGGGACAGGGGTAGGCACACTGAAGCTTTCTTT	CASSPHRDRGRHTEAFF
few	TRBD2	TRBJ2-3	TRBV10-2	TGCGCCAGCAGCTCGACTAGCGGGGGGCCCACTAGCACAGATACGCAGTATTTT	CASSSTSGGPTSTDTQYF
.	.	TRBJ1-1	TRBV19	TGTGTCAGTAGGAACCTCGCAGAGTTGGGGGACTCTACTGAAGCTTTCTTT	CVSRNLAELGDSTEAFF
.	.	TRBJ2-7	TRBV5-1	TGCGCCAGCAGCTTGGGCTTAACCCAGACGGGGGAGCAGTACTTC	CASSLGLTQTGEQYF
.	.	TRBJ2-4	TRBV4-1	TGCGCCAGCAGCCAAGGTCAGGGCCCGGGAGCCAAAAACATTCAGTACTTC	CASSQGQGPGAKNIQYF
.	.	TRBJ2-7	TRBV11-2	TGTGCCAGCAGCCAGGGACTCAAAGACACCTACGAGCAGTACTTC	CASSQGLKDTYEQYF
.	.	TRBJ1-1	TRBV5-1	TGCGCCAGCAGCTTGGGGGTTCCTAGGGGGGGCACTGAAGCTTTCTTT	CASSLGVPRGGTEAFF
once	.	TRBJ2-5	TRBV5-1	TGCGCCAGCAGCTTGCCGATGACAAATACCGGTGGCCAGTACTTC	CASSLPMTNTGGQYF
few	TRBD2	TRBJ2-1	TRBV7-9	TGTGCCAGCAGCTTATTAGTAACTAGCGGGTACAATGAGCAGTTCTTC	CASSLLVTSGYNEQFF
.	TRBD1	TRBJ1-1	TRBV27	TGTGCCAGCATATCCGGGACAGGGGGCATTGGAGTGATCACTGAAGCTTTCTTT	CASISGTGGIGVITEAFF
.	TRBD1	TRBJ1-2	TRBV2	TGTGCCAGCAGTGCAGGGGGCGCAGGAGTTAACTATGGCTACACCTTC	CASSAGGAGVNYGYTF